The clone carrying this T cell receptor beta chain is medium-sized within its sample. The antigen remains undetermined. Cells sorted as Tregs were CD4+, CD25+ and CD127-/low. Adaptor-ligated barcode primers were used to amplify TRBV12-4/TRBJ1-2 clonotypes. MiXCR was run by TCRdb on the multiplex PCR reads, yielding one entry per CDR3 protein. The data show about a thousand distinct CDR3 sequences, 2.5% to 3.5% seen once. Study-wide results and limits: Tumor-infiltrating Treg TCR alpha and beta sequences overlapped most with tumor naive CD4+ T cells, then blood naive. Naive CD4+ cells shared approximately 14% of tumor Treg sequences. Tumor memory CD4+ T cell TCR gene usage was found to cluster with blood and lymph node memory CD4+ cells and with lymph node naive CD4+ cells.

The V gene lost 8 bases and the J gene lost 8 bases, with 15 bases spanning the gap. CDR3 length: 12 residues. Material for sequencing was tumor-infiltrating Tregs sorted from the breast tumor. The V call is TRBV12-3 or TRBV12-4, the J call TRBJ1-2; D is undetermined. The sequence came from a female donor with breast cancer. The CDR3 loop reads CASGWAHRGYTF. The CDR3, as DNA: TGTGCCAGCGGGTGGGCTCATCGGGGCTACACCTTC.